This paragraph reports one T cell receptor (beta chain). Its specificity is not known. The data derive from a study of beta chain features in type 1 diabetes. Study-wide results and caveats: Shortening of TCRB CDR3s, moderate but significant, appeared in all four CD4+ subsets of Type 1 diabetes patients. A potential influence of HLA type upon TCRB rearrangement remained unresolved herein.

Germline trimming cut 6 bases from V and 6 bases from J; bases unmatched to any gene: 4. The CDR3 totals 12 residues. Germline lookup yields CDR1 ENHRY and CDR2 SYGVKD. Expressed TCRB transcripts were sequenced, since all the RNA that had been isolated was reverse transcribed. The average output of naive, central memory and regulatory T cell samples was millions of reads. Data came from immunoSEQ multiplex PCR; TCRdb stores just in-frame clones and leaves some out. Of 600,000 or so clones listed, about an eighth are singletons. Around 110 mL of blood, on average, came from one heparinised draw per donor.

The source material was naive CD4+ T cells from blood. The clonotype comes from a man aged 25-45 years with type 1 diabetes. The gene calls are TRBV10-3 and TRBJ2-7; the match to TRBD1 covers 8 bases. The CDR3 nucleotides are TGTGCCATCAGCGCTACAGGGGGCGAGCAGTACTTC. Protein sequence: CAISATGGEQYF.